This T cell receptor (beta chain) came from a study of shared clonotypes between healthy human individuals. Study overall: CD4 naive and CD4 memory each took three plates per donor, while CD8 naive took two and CD8 memory one. General study points: Among donors, the sharing of clonotypes was expected to be influenced by sequencing depth. Among the subsets, naive ones generally showed larger estimated richness than memory ones. Relative to their counterparts shared across all four donors, non-shared clonotypes exhibited diminished generation probabilities.

Profiling relied on immunoSEQ multiplex PCR, and the TCRdb table lists in-frame clones only, not all of them. The top ten hold around 1.7% of the sample, which has about 2.1 million clones, 85% to 95% seen once. With 1 base removed from V and 5 bases from J, the gap between germline ends came to 14 bases. Germline V lookup: CDR1 MGHRA, CDR2 YSYEKL. This CDR3 region has 16 residues. Notes on this clone: What it binds is unknown.

Terminally differentiated effector memory CD45RA+ cells were left out of the naive CD8 fraction, which was CD45RO-negative and positively selected for CCR7. Sequenced input: naive CD8+ T cells from PBMCs. The sequence was obtained from a man between 18 and 29 years old in good health. Some clones in this sample may be carry-over from other donors' samples. V usage is TRBV4-1 and J usage is TRBJ2-2; D may be TRBD1 or TRBD2 (5 bases each). CDR3: CASSQAGLGVTGELFF. The CDR3, as DNA: TGCGCCAGCAGCCAAGCGGGCCTGGGGGTTACCGGGGAGCTGTTTTTT.